These T cell receptor beta chains were read from a single sample in a study of cytomegalovirus exposure and HLA in healthy donors. Produced via immunoSEQ multiplex PCR; TCRdb's table is partial and in-frame only. Of about 93,000 clones in the sample, around 81% were seen once. The material sequenced was PBMCs. These receptors came from a young man in good health and CMV-seronegative. Each CDR3 is given with its conserved first and last residue. The D gene is left open where the match is weak. Clone sizes are given selectively: once, few, many, or a class where the clone is expanded.

V: TRBV11-2; D: -; size: -; J: TRBJ2-1; CDR3: CASSLARISDEQFF; DNA: TGTGCCAGCAGCTTAGCTAGGATTAGCGATGAGCAGTTCTTC
V: TRBV5-6; D: -; size: few; J: TRBJ1-5; CDR3: CASSPWGGNQPQHF; DNA: TGTGCCAGCAGCCCGTGGGGAGGGAATCAGCCCCAGCATTTT
V: TRBV7-2; D: -; size: -; J: TRBJ1-2; CDR3: CASSLMTAGLNGYTF; DNA: TGTGCCAGCAGCCTAATGACAGCGGGCCTGAATGGCTACACCTTC
V: TRBV4-1; D: -; size: -; J: TRBJ1-1; CDR3: CASSQSVRRGGAFF; DNA: TGCGCCAGCAGCCAATCGGTAAGGAGAGGGGGAGCTTTCTTT
V: TRBV2; D: TRBD2; size: -; J: TRBJ2-3; CDR3: CASRDSGSRDTQYF; DNA: TGTGCCAGCAGAGATAGCGGGAGTCGAGATACGCAGTATTTT
V: TRBV5-1; D: TRBD1; size: -; J: TRBJ1-2; CDR3: CASSATQGARNYGYTF; DNA: TGCGCCAGCAGCGCAACCCAGGGGGCGCGGAACTATGGCTACACCTTC
V: TRBV7-9; D: TRBD1; size: -; J: TRBJ1-1; CDR3: CSSENRDRRKTEAFF; DNA: TGTTCCAGCGAGAACCGGGACAGGAGGAAAACTGAAGCTTTCTTT
V: TRBV7-2; D: -; size: once; J: TRBJ1-5; CDR3: CASSLALGYSDAQHF; DNA: TGTGCCAGCAGCTTAGCGCTGGGTTACAGTGACGCCCAGCATTTT
V: TRBV7-9; D: TRBD2; size: -; J: TRBJ2-2; CDR3: CASSPAGKKYTGELFF; DNA: TGTGCCAGCAGCCCAGCGGGGAAAAAATACACCGGGGAGCTGTTTTTT
V: TRBV6-1; D: -; size: -; J: TRBJ1-5; CDR3: CASSLDGVSNQPQHF; DNA: TGTGCCAGCAGTCTTGACGGGGTTAGCAATCAGCCCCAGCATTTT
V: TRBV5-4; D: TRBD2; size: -; J: TRBJ2-1; CDR3: CASSPTAAGDNEQFF; DNA: TGTGCCAGCAGCCCCACAGCAGCGGGGGACAATGAGCAGTTCTTC
V: TRBV4-2; D: TRBD1; size: -; J: TRBJ1-4; CDR3: CASSRGEGAVGEKLFF; DNA: TGTGCCAGCAGCCGGGGCGAGGGGGCCGTCGGGGAAAAACTGTTTTTT
V: TRBV7-9; D: TRBD1; size: -; J: TRBJ1-5; CDR3: CSSSKDRVGWQPQHF; DNA: TGTTCCAGCAGCAAGGACAGGGTAGGGTGGCAGCCCCAGCATTTT
V: TRBV25-1; D: -; size: -; J: TRBJ2-7; CDR3: CASIGGRGEQYF; DNA: TGTGCCAGCATAGGGGGAAGAGGCGAGCAGTACTTC
V: TRBV5-4; D: -; size: -; J: TRBJ1-1; CDR3: CASSNTWGSPNTEAFF; DNA: TGTGCCAGCAGCAACACTTGGGGCTCCCCGAACACTGAAGCTTTCTTT
V: TRBV10-3; D: -; size: -; J: TRBJ2-3; CDR3: CAINDQGTDTQYF; DNA: TGTGCCATCAACGACCAGGGAACAGATACGCAGTATTTT
V: TRBV19; D: -; size: -; J: TRBJ1-1; CDR3: CASSNSFINTEAFF; DNA: TGTGCCAGTTCCAACTCGTTTATCAACACTGAAGCTTTCTTT
V: TRBV7-9; D: TRBD1; size: -; J: TRBJ1-1; CDR3: CASSLGGTGGEAFF; DNA: TGTGCCAGCAGCTTAGGGGGGACAGGGGGTGAAGCTTTCTTT
V: TRBV15; D: -; size: -; J: TRBJ1-4; CDR3: CATSRGTAFTTNEKLFF; DNA: TGTGCCACCAGCAGAGGAACAGCATTCACAACTAATGAAAAACTGTTTTTT
V: TRBV6-1; D: TRBD1; size: few; J: TRBJ1-5; CDR3: CASRYRGNQPQHF; DNA: TGTGCCAGCAGATACAGGGGAAATCAGCCCCAGCATTTT
V: TRBV9; D: -; size: -; J: TRBJ2-7; CDR3: CASSVADGSSYEQYF; DNA: TGTGCCAGCAGCGTAGCGGACGGGAGCTCCTACGAGCAGTACTTC
V: TRBV11-2; D: TRBD1; size: few; J: TRBJ1-1; CDR3: CASSSKTGVGTEAFF; DNA: TGTGCCAGCAGCTCGAAGACAGGGGTGGGCACTGAAGCTTTCTTT
V: TRBV4-1; D: -; size: -; J: TRBJ1-4; CDR3: CASRLTGSEKLFF; DNA: TGCGCCAGCAGACTAACAGGGAGTGAAAAACTGTTTTTT
V: TRBV11-2; D: TRBD2; size: -; J: TRBJ2-1; CDR3: CASAGLAVYNEQFF; DNA: TGTGCCAGTGCGGGACTAGCGGTCTACAATGAGCAGTTCTTC
V: TRBV6-1; D: -; size: -; J: TRBJ2-3; CDR3: CASSEEPDIAASTDTQYF; DNA: TGTGCCAGCAGTGAAGAGCCAGATATAGCGGCTAGCACAGATACGCAGTATTTT
V: TRBV7-3; D: TRBD2; size: once; J: TRBJ2-1; CDR3: CASSIGTSGRFYNEQFF; DNA: TGTGCCAGCAGCATCGGGACTAGCGGGAGGTTTTACAATGAGCAGTTCTTC
V: TRBV11-3; D: -; size: -; J: TRBJ2-1; CDR3: CASSLVDQGQNEQFF; DNA: TGTGCCAGCAGCTTAGTAGACCAGGGGCAGAATGAGCAGTTCTTC
V: TRBV7-9; D: TRBD1; size: -; J: TRBJ1-1; CDR3: CASSSPDRATEAFF; DNA: TGTGCCAGCAGCTCTCCCGACAGGGCCACTGAAGCTTTCTTT
V: TRBV9; D: TRBD1; size: -; J: TRBJ1-1; CDR3: CASSAQGGLGEAFF; DNA: TGTGCCAGCAGCGCACAGGGGGGCCTTGGTGAAGCTTTCTTT
V: TRBV5-4; D: TRBD1; size: -; J: TRBJ2-1; CDR3: CASNKQGLDEQFF; DNA: TGTGCCAGCAACAAACAGGGGTTGGATGAGCAGTTCTTC
V: TRBV18; D: TRBD2; size: -; J: TRBJ2-1; CDR3: CASSPLAGNNNEQFF; DNA: TGTGCCAGCTCACCCCTAGCGGGGAACAACAATGAGCAGTTCTTC
V: TRBV4-1; D: -; size: -; J: TRBJ2-5; CDR3: CASSQGARYQETQYF; DNA: TGCGCCAGCAGCCAAGGGGCAAGGTACCAAGAGACCCAGTACTTC
V: TRBV5-1; D: TRBD2; size: -; J: TRBJ2-5; CDR3: CASSSGTSMETQYF; DNA: TGCGCCAGCAGCTCCGGGACTAGTATGGAGACCCAGTACTTC
V: TRBV5-8; D: -; size: -; J: TRBJ1-5; CDR3: CASSVRPGGGGNQPQHF; DNA: TGTGCCAGCAGCGTAAGACCGGGGGGGGGAGGCAATCAGCCCCAGCATTTT
V: TRBV7-7; D: -; size: -; J: TRBJ2-1; CDR3: CASSEVSSSEQFF; DNA: TGTGCCAGCAGCGAAGTTAGTTCTAGCGAGCAGTTCTTC
V: TRBV18; D: TRBD1; size: -; J: TRBJ1-2; CDR3: CASSRNYNRGNNYGYTF; DNA: TGTGCCAGCTCACGCAACTACAACAGGGGAAATAACTATGGCTACACCTTC
V: TRBV7-3; D: -; size: -; J: TRBJ2-6; CDR3: CASSSRDWSSGANVLTF; DNA: TGTGCCAGCAGCTCCCGGGACTGGAGCTCTGGGGCCAACGTCCTGACTTTC
V: TRBV19; D: -; size: -; J: TRBJ1-3; CDR3: CASSKPLLAGTGNTIYF; DNA: TGTGCCAGTAGTAAACCCCTCCTTGCGGGGACTGGAAACACCATATATTTT
V: TRBV11-2; D: TRBD2; size: medium-sized; J: TRBJ2-1; CDR3: CASSLESSGPSYNEQFF; DNA: TGTGCCAGCAGCTTAGAGTCTAGCGGCCCATCCTACAATGAGCAGTTCTTC
V: TRBV9; D: -; size: once; J: TRBJ2-1; CDR3: CASSTRLDNEQFF; DNA: TGTGCCAGCAGCACTAGACTAGACAATGAGCAGTTCTTC
V: TRBV2; D: TRBD2; size: few; J: TRBJ2-1; CDR3: CASKPSGANEQFF; DNA: TGTGCCAGCAAGCCTAGCGGGGCCAATGAGCAGTTCTTC
V: TRBV7-3; D: -; size: few; J: TRBJ1-1; CDR3: CASSLLGHRLGMNTEAFF; DNA: TGTGCCAGCAGTCTCCTGGGACACCGGCTCGGGATGAACACTGAAGCTTTCTTT
V: TRBV5-6; D: TRBD1; size: -; J: TRBJ2-1; CDR3: CASSPADRGFNNEQFF; DNA: TGTGCCAGCAGCCCAGCCGACAGGGGGTTCAACAATGAGCAGTTCTTC
V: TRBV5-6; D: -; size: -; J: TRBJ2-5; CDR3: CASSLGGGQETQYF; DNA: TGTGCCAGCAGCTTGGGGGGGGGCCAGGAGACCCAGTACTTC
V: TRBV5-1; D: -; size: few; J: TRBJ1-1; CDR3: CASTKGQPNTEAFF; DNA: TGCGCCAGCACGAAGGGACAACCTAACACTGAAGCTTTCTTT
V: TRBV5-1; D: TRBD1; size: -; J: TRBJ2-7; CDR3: CASSLDRGAYEQYF; DNA: TGCGCCAGCAGCTTAGACAGGGGGGCCTACGAGCAGTACTTC
V: TRBV11-2; D: TRBD1; size: -; J: TRBJ2-2; CDR3: CASSPFRDRGPELFF; DNA: TGTGCCAGCAGCCCCTTTCGGGACAGGGGTCCGGAGCTGTTTTTT
V: TRBV18; D: TRBD1; size: -; J: TRBJ1-1; CDR3: CASSPQGAVVDTEAFF; DNA: TGTGCCAGCTCACCCCAGGGGGCAGTGGTGGATACTGAAGCTTTCTTT
V: TRBV25-1; D: -; size: -; J: TRBJ2-1; CDR3: CASSEYIYNEQFF; DNA: TGTGCCAGCAGTGAATATATCTACAATGAGCAGTTCTTC
V: TRBV10-3; D: TRBD1; size: -; J: TRBJ1-2; CDR3: CAISGQGAQDYGYTF; DNA: TGTGCCATCAGTGGACAGGGGGCGCAGGACTATGGCTACACCTTC
V: TRBV6-5; D: -; size: -; J: TRBJ2-7; CDR3: CASSYSPGSYEQYF; DNA: TGTGCCAGCAGTTACTCACCAGGTTCCTACGAGCAGTACTTC
V: TRBV9; D: -; size: -; J: TRBJ2-7; CDR3: CASSVDPTVSYEQYF; DNA: TGTGCCAGCAGCGTAGACCCAACAGTCTCCTACGAGCAGTACTTC
V: TRBV11-3; D: TRBD1; size: -; J: TRBJ2-7; CDR3: CASSAQGDSYEQYF; DNA: TGTGCCAGCAGCGCACAGGGGGATTCCTACGAGCAGTACTTC
V: TRBV5-1; D: -; size: -; J: TRBJ1-2; CDR3: CASSLRQNYGYTF; DNA: TGCGCCAGCAGCTTACGACAGAACTATGGCTACACCTTC
V: TRBV7-6; D: -; size: -; J: TRBJ1-1; CDR3: CASSLGGSTMNTEAFF; DNA: TGTGCCAGCAGCTTAGGAGGGTCCACCATGAACACTGAAGCTTTCTTT
V: TRBV28; D: -; size: -; J: TRBJ1-1; CDR3: CASSPTGSANTEAFF; DNA: TGTGCCAGCAGCCCCACGGGTTCAGCGAACACTGAAGCTTTCTTT
V: TRBV9; D: -; size: -; J: TRBJ1-6; CDR3: CASSVGVGINSPPHF; DNA: -
V: TRBV10-1; D: TRBD1; size: -; J: TRBJ2-2; CDR3: CASSGTGTGELFF; DNA: TGCGCCAGCAGTGGGACAGGAACCGGGGAGCTGTTTTTT
V: TRBV4-1; D: TRBD1; size: few; J: TRBJ1-1; CDR3: CASSQPGTGGSISQTEAFF; DNA: TGCGCCAGCAGCCAACCCGGGACAGGGGGTTCCATAAGCCAGACTGAAGCTTTCTTT